The clone carrying this T cell receptor beta chain was counted at least ten times. No antigen is known for it. This sample was included in a study of T cells in Graves' hyperthyroidism and ophthalmopathy. The study's findings and limits: Most clonotypes expanded in the thyroid (above 0.001) were also present in blood.

No progression to ophthalmopathy during 18 months of follow-up defined stable disease. With a duration under 2 months, the hyperthyroidism was newly diagnosed in patients aged 18 to 65. Each 10 ml fresh peripheral blood draw supplied the PBMCs. The TCR beta CDR3 regions underwent amplification using RNA transcripts as the source. First-round RT-PCR targeting the TCR CDR3 was performed with the HTBI primer set. TCRdb re-called the multiplex PCR reads with MiXCR, one entry per CDR3 protein. The repertoire holds around 500,000 distinct CDR3 sequences, with around 14% as singletons. With V trimmed by 3 bases and J by 10 bases, 10 bases remained unmatched. Germline CDR1 and CDR2: MDHEN and SYDVKM. The CDR3 is 15 residues long.

This TCR was recovered from a woman aged 18-35 years with Graves' hyperthyroidism. Sequencing was carried out using blood. The chain couples TRBV28 to TRBJ2-1; 9 bases align to TRBD1. The CDR3 spells CASSLGTGFKGEQFF. The DNA for the CDR3 is TGTGCCAGCAGTTTGGGGACAGGGTTTAAGGGAGAGCAGTTCTTC.